This entry describes one T cell receptor beta chain. TCRdb's copy holds only in-frame clones and misses some; the assay was immunoSEQ multiplex PCR. In the table there are around 100,000 clones, around 86% of which are singletons. The sample originates from a study of PD-L1 blockade in urothelial cancer. Across the whole study: Median blood clonality was around 0.074, with some 89,000 unique TCRs.

Time point defined: pretreatment peripheral blood. Patients' urothelial carcinoma was locally advanced or metastatic. Trimming removed 7 bases from V and 0 bases from J, with 8 bases in between. The length of the CDR3 is 12 residues. CDR1 is SGDLS and CDR2 is YYNGEE in the germline V gene. The sequence was collected from a man aged 55 to 70 with urothelial cancer. V and J are TRBV9 and TRBJ2-7; D is possibly TRBD2 (5 bases). Sequencing was performed on PBMCs, taken around atezolizumab (anti-PD-L1) treatment. CDR3 sequence (DNA): TGTGCCAGCCGGGGTAACTCCTACGAGCAGTACTTC. Encoded protein: CASRGNSYEQYF.